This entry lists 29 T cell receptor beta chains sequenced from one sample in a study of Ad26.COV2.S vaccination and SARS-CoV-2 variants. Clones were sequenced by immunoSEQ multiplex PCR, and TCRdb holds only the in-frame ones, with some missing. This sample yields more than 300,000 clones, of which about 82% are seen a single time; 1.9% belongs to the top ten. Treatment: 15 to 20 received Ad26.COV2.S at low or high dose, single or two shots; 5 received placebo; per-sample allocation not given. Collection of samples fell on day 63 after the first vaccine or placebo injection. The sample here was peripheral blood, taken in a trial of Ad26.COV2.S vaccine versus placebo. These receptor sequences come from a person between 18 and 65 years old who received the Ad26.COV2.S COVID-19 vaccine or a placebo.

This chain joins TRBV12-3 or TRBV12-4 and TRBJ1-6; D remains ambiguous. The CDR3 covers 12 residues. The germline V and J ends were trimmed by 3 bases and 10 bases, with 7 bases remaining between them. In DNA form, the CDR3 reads TGTGCCAGCAGTTTTGGCAAATCACCCCTCCACTTT. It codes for CASSFGKSPLHF.

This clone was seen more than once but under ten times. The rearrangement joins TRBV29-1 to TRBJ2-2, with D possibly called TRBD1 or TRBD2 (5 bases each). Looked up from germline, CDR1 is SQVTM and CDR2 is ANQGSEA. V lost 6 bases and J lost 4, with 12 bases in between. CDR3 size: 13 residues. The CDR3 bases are TGCAGCGTCCGGAAGGGGACCACCGGGGAGCTGTTTTTT. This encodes CSVRKGTTGELFF.

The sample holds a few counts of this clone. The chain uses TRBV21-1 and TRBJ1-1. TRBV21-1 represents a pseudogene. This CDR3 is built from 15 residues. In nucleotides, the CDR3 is TGTGCCAGCAGCAAAGAGTCAACTCCGGACACTGAAGCTTTCTTT. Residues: CASSKESTPDTEAFF.

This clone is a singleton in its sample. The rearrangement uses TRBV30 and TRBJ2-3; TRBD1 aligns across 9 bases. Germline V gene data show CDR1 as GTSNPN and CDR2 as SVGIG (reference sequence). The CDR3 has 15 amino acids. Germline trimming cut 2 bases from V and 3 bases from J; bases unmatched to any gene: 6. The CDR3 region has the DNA TGTGCCTGGAGTCCCCGGGACAGGGAAACAGATACGCAGTATTTT. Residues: CAWSPRDRETDTQYF.

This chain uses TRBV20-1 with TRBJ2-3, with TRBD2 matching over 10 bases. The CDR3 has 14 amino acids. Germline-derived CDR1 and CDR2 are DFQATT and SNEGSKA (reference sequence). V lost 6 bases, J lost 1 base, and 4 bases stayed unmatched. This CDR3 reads CSASSGGRTDTQYF. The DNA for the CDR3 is TGCAGTGCAAGTAGCGGGGGGCGCACAGATACGCAGTATTTT.

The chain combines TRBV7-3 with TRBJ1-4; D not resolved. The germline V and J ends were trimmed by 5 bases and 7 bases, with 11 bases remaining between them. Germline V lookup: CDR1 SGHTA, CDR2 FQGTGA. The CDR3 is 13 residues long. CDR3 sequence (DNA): TGTGCCAGCAGCCCGAGGGAGGGTGAAAAACTGTTTTTT. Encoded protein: CASSPREGEKLFF.

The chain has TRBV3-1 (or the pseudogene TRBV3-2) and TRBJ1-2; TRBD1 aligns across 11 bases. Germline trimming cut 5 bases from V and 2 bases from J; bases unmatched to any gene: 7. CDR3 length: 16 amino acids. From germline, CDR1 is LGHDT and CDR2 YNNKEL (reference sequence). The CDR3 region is CASSARTGGGNYGYTF. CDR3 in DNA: TGTGCCAGCAGCGCCCGGACAGGGGGCGGGAACTATGGCTACACCTTC.

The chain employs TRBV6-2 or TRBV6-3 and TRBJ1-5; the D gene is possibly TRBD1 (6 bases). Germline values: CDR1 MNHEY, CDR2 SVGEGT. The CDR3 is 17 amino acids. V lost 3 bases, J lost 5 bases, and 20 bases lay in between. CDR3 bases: TGTGCCAGCAGTTATTCGACAGGCGGGGATCTCTATCAGCCCCAGCATTTT. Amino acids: CASSYSTGGDLYQPQHF.

The CDR3 protein is CASSWGAEGGEQFF. The CDR3 bases are TGTGCCAGCAGCTGGGGCGCAGAGGGGGGTGAGCAGTTCTTC. The chain couples TRBV6-6 to TRBJ2-1; tentatively, D is TRBD1 or TRBD2 (6 bases each). This CDR3 has 14 residues. Germline assignment: CDR1 MNHNY and CDR2 SVGAGI (reference sequence). V lost 6 bases and J 9 bases, leaving 18 bases between the germline ends.

The chain's CDR3 is CASSTRDRVSGANVLTF. The CDR3 nucleotides read TGTGCCAGTAGTACCCGGGACAGGGTCTCTGGGGCCAACGTCCTGACTTTC. The chain employs TRBV19 and TRBJ2-6, with 9 nucleotides matching TRBD1. The CDR3 spans 17 residues. The V gene end was trimmed by 4 bases and the J gene end by 0 bases; junction bases not matched to a gene: 4. Germline CDR1 LNHDA, CDR2 SQIVND (reference sequence).

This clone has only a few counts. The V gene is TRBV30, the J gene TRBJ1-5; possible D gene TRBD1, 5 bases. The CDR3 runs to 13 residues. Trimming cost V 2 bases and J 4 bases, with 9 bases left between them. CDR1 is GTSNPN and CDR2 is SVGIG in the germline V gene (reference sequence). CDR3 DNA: TGTGCCTGGAGTAAACAGGATAATCAGCCCCAGCATTTT. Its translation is CAWSKQDNQPQHF.

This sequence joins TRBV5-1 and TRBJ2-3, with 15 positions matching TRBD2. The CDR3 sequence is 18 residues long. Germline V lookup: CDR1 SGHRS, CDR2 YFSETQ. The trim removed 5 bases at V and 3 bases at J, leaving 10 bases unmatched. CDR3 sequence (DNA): TGCGCCAGCAGTCAAGGTTTCGGGACTAGCGGGGGGACAGATACGCAGTATTTT. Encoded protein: CASSQGFGTSGGTDTQYF.

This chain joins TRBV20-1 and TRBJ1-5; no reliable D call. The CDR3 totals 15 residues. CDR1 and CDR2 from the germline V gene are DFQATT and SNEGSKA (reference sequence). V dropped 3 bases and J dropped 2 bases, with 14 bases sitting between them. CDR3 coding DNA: TGCAGTGCTAGTACCCCCACACGGGGCAATCAGCCCCAGCATTTT. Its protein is CSASTPTRGNQPQHF.

Here the CDR3 reads CASSQDTLQGASDTQYF. The CDR3 bases are TGCGCCAGCAGCCAAGATACGTTACAGGGGGCTTCAGATACGCAGTATTTT. The chain recombines TRBV4-3 with TRBJ2-3; 9 bases agree with TRBD1. Germline V gene sequence: CDR1 LGHNA, CDR2 YSLEER. With 0 bases clipped from V and 4 bases from J, the junction kept 8 bases outside the gene matches. The CDR3 loop spans 17 amino acids.

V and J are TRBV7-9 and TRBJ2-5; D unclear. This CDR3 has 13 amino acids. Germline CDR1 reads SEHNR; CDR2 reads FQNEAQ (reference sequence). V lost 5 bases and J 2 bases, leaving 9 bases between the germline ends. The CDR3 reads CASSSRKQETQYF. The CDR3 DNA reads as TGTGCCAGCAGCAGCAGGAAGCAAGAGACCCAGTACTTC. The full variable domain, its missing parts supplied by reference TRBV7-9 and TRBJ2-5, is DTGVSQNPRHKITKRGQNVTFRCDPISEHNRLYWYRQTLGQGPEFLTYFQNEAQLEKSRLLSDRFSAERPKGSFSTLEIQRTEQGDSAMYLCASSSRKQETQYFGPGTRLLVL.

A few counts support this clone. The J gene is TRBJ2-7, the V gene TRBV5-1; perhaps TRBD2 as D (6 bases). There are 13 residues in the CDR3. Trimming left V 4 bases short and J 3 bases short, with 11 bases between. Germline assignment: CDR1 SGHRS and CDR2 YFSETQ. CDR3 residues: CASSPTGSYEQYF. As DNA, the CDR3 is TGCGCCAGCAGCCCTACCGGGAGCTACGAGCAGTACTTC.

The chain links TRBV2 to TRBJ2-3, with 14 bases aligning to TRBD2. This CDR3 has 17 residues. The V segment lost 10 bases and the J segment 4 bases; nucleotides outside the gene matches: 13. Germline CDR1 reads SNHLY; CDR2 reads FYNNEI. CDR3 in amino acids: CATGGTSGGSGADTQYF. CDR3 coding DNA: TGTGCCACTGGGGGGACTAGCGGGGGTTCTGGGGCAGATACGCAGTATTTT.

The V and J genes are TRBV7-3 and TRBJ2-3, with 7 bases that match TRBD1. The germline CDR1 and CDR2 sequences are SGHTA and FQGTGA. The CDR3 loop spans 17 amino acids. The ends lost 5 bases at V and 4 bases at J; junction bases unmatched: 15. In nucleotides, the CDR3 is TGTGCCAGCAGCCCCGCCCGGGGCAGGGGGTCGGCAGATACGCAGTATTTT. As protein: CASSPARGRGSADTQYF.

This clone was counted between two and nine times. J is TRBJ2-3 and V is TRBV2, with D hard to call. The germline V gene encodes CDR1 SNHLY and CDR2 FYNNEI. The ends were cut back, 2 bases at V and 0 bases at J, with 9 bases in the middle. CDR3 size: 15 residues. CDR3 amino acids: CASSENPYSTDTQYF. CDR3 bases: TGTGCCAGCAGTGAAAACCCGTATAGCACAGATACGCAGTATTTT.

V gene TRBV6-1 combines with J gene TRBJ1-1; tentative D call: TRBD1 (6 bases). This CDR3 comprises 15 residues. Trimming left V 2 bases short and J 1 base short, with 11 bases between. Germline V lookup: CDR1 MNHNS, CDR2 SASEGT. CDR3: CASSERVRGNTEAFF. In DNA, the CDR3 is TGTGCCAGCAGTGAACGGGTCAGGGGGAACACTGAAGCTTTCTTT.

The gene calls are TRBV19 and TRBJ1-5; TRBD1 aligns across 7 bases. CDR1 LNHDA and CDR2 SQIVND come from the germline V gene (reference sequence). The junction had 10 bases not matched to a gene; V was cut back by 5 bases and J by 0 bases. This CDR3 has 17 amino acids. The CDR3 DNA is TGTGCCAGTAGTCCCGGGACAGCTGAATATAGCAATCAGCCCCAGCATTTT. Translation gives CASSPGTAEYSNQPQHF.

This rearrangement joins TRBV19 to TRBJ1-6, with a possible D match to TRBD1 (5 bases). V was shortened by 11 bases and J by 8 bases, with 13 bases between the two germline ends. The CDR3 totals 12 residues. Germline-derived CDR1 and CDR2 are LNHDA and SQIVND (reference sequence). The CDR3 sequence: CAGGGLHSPLHF. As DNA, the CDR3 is TGTGCCGGCGGGGGACTTCATTCACCCCTCCACTTT.

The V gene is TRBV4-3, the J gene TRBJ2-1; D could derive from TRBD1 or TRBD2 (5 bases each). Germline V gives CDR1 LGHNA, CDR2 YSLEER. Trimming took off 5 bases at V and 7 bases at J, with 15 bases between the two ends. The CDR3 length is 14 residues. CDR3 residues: CASSLGRVLNEQFF. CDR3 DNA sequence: TGCGCCAGCAGCTTGGGGCGGGTTTTGAATGAGCAGTTCTTC.

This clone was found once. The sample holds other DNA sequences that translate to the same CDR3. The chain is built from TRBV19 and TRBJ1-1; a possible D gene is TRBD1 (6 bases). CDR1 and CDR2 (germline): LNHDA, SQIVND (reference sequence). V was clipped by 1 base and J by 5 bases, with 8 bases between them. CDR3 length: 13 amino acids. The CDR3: CASSIGRGTEAFF. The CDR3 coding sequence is TGTGCCAGTAGTATAGGGAGGGGGACTGAAGCTTTCTTT.

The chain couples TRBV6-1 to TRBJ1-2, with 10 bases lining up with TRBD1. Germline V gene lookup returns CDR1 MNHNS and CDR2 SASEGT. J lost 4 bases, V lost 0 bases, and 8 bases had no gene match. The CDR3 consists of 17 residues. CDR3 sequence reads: CASSEALVGDRGYGYTF. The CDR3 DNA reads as TGTGCCAGCAGTGAAGCATTAGTTGGGGACAGGGGCTATGGCTACACCTTC.

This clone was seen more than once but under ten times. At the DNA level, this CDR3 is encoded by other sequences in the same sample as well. As DNA, the CDR3 is TGCGCCAGCAGCTTGGCGGGGGATAGCAATCAGCCCCAGCATTTT. This codes for CASSLAGDSNQPQHF. The rearrangement uses TRBV5-1 and TRBJ1-5; TRBD1 is a possible D gene (5 bases). CDR1 and CDR2 (germline): SGHRS, YFSETQ. This CDR3 has 15 amino acids. Trimming took off 0 bases at V and 0 bases at J, with 7 bases between the two ends.

The CDR3, as DNA: TGTGCCAGCAGTCAACGAGGGGCTGGAAACACCATATATTTT. It is translated as CASSQRGAGNTIYF. The V gene is TRBV6-5, the J gene TRBJ1-3, with D perhaps TRBD1 (5 bases). Trimming shortened V by 5 bases and J by 2 bases, and 10 bases separated the two germline ends. Germline values: CDR1 MNHEY, CDR2 SVGAGI. The CDR3 has 14 amino acids.

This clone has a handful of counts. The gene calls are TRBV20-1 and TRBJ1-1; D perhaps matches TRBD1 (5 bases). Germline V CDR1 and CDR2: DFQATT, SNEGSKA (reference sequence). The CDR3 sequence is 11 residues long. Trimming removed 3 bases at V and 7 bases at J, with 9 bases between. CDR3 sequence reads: CSARTGHEAFF. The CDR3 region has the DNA TGCAGTGCTAGGACCGGACATGAAGCTTTCTTT.

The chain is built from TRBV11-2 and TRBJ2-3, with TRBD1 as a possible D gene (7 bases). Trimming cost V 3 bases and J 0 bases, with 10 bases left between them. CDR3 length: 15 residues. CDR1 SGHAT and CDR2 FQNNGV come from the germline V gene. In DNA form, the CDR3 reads TGTGCCAGCAGCTTGGAGGGGGCGAGCACAGATACGCAGTATTTT. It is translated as CASSLEGASTDTQYF.